This T cell receptor beta chain came from a study of T-cell reconstitution after alpha-beta-depleted transplantation in children. For TCRbeta, the library was prepared with unique molecular identifiers. TCRdb reanalysed the PCR reads using MiXCR and keeps one entry per CDR3 protein. The sample lists 600,000 or so distinct CDR3 sequences, approximately 22% occurring once. This clonotype was recorded a few times. Its antigen is still unknown. CDR1 is SQVTM and CDR2 is ANQGSEA in the germline V gene. This CDR3 is 12 amino acids long. Trimming removed 7 bases from V and 6 bases from J; junction bases left unmatched: 2. Study observations and caveats: In patients about two months after transplant, alpha-beta T cells reportedly arose from several hundred expanded graft clones. Newly produced T cells mostly accounted for T-cell counts and diversity one year post-transplant. Surviving recipient cells, namely T cells and thymic progenitors, were the source of high day-60 TCRbeta diversity in some patients.

J is TRBJ2-2 and V is TRBV29-1, with 10 bases matching TRBD1. This clonotype originated in a boy in the first two years of life who had a stem cell transplant for acute myeloid leukemia, so the T cells may come from the graft donor. The sample in question was PBMCs, mostly from graft donor cells, obtained 360 days after TCRalphabeta/CD19-depleted stem cell transplant. The CDR3 here is CSGGQGAGELFF. CDR3 coding DNA: TGCAGCGGCGGACAGGGGGCCGGGGAGCTGTTTTTT.